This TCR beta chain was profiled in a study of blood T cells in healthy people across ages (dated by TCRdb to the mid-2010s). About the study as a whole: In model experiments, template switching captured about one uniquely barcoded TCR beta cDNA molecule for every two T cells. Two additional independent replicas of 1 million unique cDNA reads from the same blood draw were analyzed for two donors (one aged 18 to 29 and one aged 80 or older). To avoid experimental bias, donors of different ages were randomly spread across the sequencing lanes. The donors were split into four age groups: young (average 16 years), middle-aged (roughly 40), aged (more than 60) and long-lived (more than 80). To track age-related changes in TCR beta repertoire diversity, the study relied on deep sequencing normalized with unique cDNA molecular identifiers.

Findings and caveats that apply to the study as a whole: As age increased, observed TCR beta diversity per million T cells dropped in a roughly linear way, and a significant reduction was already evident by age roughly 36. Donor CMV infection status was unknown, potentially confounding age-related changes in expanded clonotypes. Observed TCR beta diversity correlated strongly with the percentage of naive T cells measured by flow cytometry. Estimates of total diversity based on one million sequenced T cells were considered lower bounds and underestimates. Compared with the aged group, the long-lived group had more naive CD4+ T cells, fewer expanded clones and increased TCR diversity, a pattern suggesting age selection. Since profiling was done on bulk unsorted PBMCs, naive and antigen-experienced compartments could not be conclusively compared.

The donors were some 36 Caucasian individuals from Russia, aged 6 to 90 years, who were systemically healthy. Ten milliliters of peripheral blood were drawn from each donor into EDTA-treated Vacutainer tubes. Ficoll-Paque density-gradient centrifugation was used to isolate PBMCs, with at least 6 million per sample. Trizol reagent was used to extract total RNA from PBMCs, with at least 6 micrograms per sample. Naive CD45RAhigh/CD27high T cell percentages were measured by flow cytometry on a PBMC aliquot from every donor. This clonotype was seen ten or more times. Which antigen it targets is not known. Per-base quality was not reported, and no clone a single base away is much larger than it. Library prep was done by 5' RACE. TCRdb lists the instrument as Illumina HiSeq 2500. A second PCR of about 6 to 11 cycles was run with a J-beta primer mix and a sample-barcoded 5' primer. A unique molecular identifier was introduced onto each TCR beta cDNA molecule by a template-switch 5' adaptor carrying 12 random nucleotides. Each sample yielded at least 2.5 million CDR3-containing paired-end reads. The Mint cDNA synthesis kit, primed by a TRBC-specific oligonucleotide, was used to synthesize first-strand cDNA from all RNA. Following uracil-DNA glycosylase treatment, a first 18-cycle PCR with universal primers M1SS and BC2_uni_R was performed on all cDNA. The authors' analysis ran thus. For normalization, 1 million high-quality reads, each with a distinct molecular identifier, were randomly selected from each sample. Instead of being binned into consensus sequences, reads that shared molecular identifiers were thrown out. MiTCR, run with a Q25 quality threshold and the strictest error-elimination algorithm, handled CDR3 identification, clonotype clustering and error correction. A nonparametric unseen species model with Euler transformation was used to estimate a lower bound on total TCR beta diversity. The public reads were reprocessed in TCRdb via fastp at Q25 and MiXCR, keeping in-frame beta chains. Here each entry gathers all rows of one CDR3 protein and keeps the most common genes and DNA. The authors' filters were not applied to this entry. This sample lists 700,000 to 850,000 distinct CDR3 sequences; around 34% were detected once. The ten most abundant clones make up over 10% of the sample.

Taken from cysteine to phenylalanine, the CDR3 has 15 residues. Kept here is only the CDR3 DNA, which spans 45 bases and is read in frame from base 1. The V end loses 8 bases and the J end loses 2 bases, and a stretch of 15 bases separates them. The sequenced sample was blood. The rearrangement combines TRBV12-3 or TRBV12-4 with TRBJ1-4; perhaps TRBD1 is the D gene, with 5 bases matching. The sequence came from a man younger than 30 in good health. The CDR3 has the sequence CASPGGVATNEKLFF. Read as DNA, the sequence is TGTGCCAGCCCCGGGGGGGTTGCCACTAATGAAAAACTGTTTTTT.